This T cell receptor (beta chain) was sequenced for a study of T cells in Graves' hyperthyroidism and ophthalmopathy. RNA transcripts served as the template for amplifying TCR beta CDR3 regions. HTBI primers were used for first-round RT-PCR of the TCR CDR3. TCRdb called the multiplex PCR reads again in MiXCR, with one record for every CDR3 protein. Altogether 480,000 or so distinct CDR3 sequences are present, over 45% being singletons, with the ten largest covering 35% to 50%. The germline V and J ends were trimmed by 0 bases and 4 bases, with 7 bases remaining between them. The CDR3 contains 14 residues. The germline V gene has CDR1 MNHNY and CDR2 SVGAGI (reference sequence).

J is TRBJ1-5 and V is TRBV6-6; D not certain. The TCR was taken from an adult woman with Graves' disease, either hyperthyroidism or ophthalmopathy (not recorded which). Sample: peripheral blood or thyroid tissue (not recorded which). CDR3 sequence (DNA): TGTGCCAGCAGTTACTCGGCAGAGAATCAGCCCCAGCATTTT. Encoded protein: CASSYSAENQPQHF.